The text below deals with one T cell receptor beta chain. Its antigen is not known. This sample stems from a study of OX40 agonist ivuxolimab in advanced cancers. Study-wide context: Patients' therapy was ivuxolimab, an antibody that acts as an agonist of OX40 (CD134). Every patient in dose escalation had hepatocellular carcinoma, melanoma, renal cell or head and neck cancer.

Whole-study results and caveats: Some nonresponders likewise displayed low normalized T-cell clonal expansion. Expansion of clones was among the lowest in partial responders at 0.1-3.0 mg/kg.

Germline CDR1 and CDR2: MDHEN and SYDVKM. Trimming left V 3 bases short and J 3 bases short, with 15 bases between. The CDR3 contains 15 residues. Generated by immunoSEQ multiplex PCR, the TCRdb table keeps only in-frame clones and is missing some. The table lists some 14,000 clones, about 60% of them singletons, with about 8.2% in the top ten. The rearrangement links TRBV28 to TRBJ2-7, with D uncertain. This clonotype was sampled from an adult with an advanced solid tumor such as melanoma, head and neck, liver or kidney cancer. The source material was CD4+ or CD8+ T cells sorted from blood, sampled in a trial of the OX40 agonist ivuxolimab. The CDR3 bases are TGTGCCAGCAGTTTGGTATTGGGGATCAGCTACGAGCAGTACTTC. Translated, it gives CASSLVLGISYEQYF.